This entry lists 21 T cell receptor beta chains sequenced from one sample in a study of T cells after yellow fever vaccination. Each CDR3 protein gets one entry after TCRdb re-called the 5' RACE reads with MiXCR. This sample carries 450,000 to 550,000 distinct CDR3 sequences, about a fifth of them seen once, and the ten largest clones take roughly a sixth. The source was PBMCs, collected approximately 22 days after the first yellow fever vaccination. These receptors originate from a man in his late teens or twenties who received the YFV17D yellow fever vaccine.

This clonotype was found a few times. This chain uses TRBV5-4 with TRBJ2-7, with D possibly called TRBD1 or TRBD2 (5 bases each). The V and J ends lost 7 bases and 5 bases respectively, with 22 bases between them. The CDR3 sequence is 15 residues long. Germline-derived CDR1 and CDR2 are SGHNT and YYREEE (reference sequence). DNA of the CDR3: TGTGCCAGCGGCGCGATTGACCCCGGGGACCACGAGCAGTACTTC. This encodes CASGAIDPGDHEQYF. The full variable domain, its missing parts supplied by reference TRBV5-4 and TRBJ2-7, is ETGVTQSPTHLIKTRGQQVTLRCSSQSGHNTVSWYQQALGQGPQFIFQYYREEENGRGNFPPRFSGLQFPNYSSELNVNALELDDSALYLCASGAIDPGDHEQYFGPGTRLTVT.

This rearrangement joins TRBV20-1 to TRBJ1-1, with a possible D match to TRBD1 (5 bases). There are 13 residues in the CDR3. Germline CDR1 reads DFQATT; CDR2 reads SNEGSKA (reference sequence). Deletions cut 5 bases from V and 3 bases from J, with 13 bases between. The CDR3 bases are TGCAGTGCTCGGGCCGGGACTCACACTGAAGCTTTCTTT. It translates to CSARAGTHTEAFF.

This clonotype came up a few times. The chain links TRBV12-3 or TRBV12-4 to TRBJ2-5; 10 nucleotides agree with TRBD1. This CDR3 has 14 residues. V shed 6 bases, J shed 4 bases, and the junction held 5 bases outside the gene matches. The CDR3 sequence is CASRETGGLETQYF. The CDR3 DNA follows: TGTGCCAGCAGGGAGACAGGGGGCTTAGAGACCCAGTACTTC.

The chain employs TRBV20-1 and TRBJ1-2, with 12 nucleotides matching TRBD1. Looked up from germline, CDR1 is DFQATT and CDR2 is SNEGSKA (reference sequence). The CDR3 is 15 residues long. J lost 6 bases, V lost 7 bases, and 12 bases had no gene match. The CDR3 DNA reads as TGCAGTGTTAGTCAACCGGGACAGGGGGCGGATGGCTACACCTTC. It yields the protein CSVSQPGQGADGYTF.

In its sample, this clonotype was seen a few times. This rearrangement joins TRBV6-5 to TRBJ1-3; no reliable D call. This CDR3 region has 14 residues. CDR1 is MNHEY, CDR2 SVGAGI, per germline. V dropped 2 bases and J dropped 1 base, with 6 bases sitting between them. The CDR3 coding sequence is TGTGCCAGCAGTTACGGGGAGTCTGGAAACACCATATATTTT. Translated: CASSYGESGNTIYF.

The chain couples TRBV7-2 to TRBJ1-6, with 7 bases lining up with TRBD1. The CDR3 has 15 residues. Germline V CDR1 and CDR2: SGHTA, FQGNSA. The V and J ends lost 5 bases and 6 bases, in that order; junction bases with no gene match: 7. The CDR3: CASSPQGGFNSPLHF. The CDR3 DNA reads TGTGCCAGCAGCCCCCAAGGGGGCTTTAATTCACCCCTCCACTTT.

This clonotype was counted only a few times. This chain links TRBV3-1 with TRBJ2-2; 8 nucleotides align to TRBD1. CDR3 length equals 15 residues. CDR1 is LGHDT and CDR2 is YNNKEL in the germline V gene (reference sequence). Trimming removed 5 bases from V and 2 bases from J; junction bases left unmatched: 4. CDR3 residues: CASSSTGVNTGELFF. The CDR3 DNA is TGTGCCAGCAGCTCGACAGGGGTCAACACCGGGGAGCTGTTTTTT.

This clonotype has more than one count but fewer than ten. The chain employs TRBV7-9 and TRBJ2-5; 7 nucleotides line up with TRBD1. This CDR3 comprises 15 residues. The junction had 11 bases not matched to a gene; V was cut back by 5 bases and J by 5 bases. CDR1 is SEHNR, CDR2 FQNEAQ, per germline (reference sequence). CDR3 bases: TGTGCCAGCAGCCACGGAAAGGGGGCCTGGGAGACCCAGTACTTC. Its translation is CASSHGKGAWETQYF.

The J gene is TRBJ2-1, the V gene TRBV20-1; TRBD2 might be the D (7 bases). The CDR3 consists of 13 residues. Germline loops: CDR1 DFQATT, CDR2 SNEGSKA (reference sequence). CDR3 bases: TGCAGACCGAGGGGGGGATCCTACAATGAGCAGTTCTTC. Amino acid sequence: CRPRGGSYNEQFF.

Comment on this clonotype: One junction end does not reproduce the germline sequence, and a read error may be involved. V is TRBV3-1 and J is TRBJ2-2; no firm D call. From germline, CDR1 is LGHDT and CDR2 YNNKEL (reference sequence). The CDR3 runs 17 residues. In DNA form, the CDR3 reads TGTGCCACCAGCCAAACTACCAGAGGTCTGGGCACCGGGGAGCTGTTTTTT. This translates into CATSQTTRGLGTGELFF.

The genes are TRBV28 and TRBJ1-6, with D perhaps TRBD1 (5 bases). The CDR3 runs to 14 residues. V lost 4 bases, J lost 8 bases, and 12 bases lay in between. Germline CDR1 is MDHEN and CDR2 is SYDVKM. The CDR3 sequence: CASSYPGPHSPLHF. DNA of the CDR3: TGTGCCAGCAGTTACCCGGGACCCCATTCACCCCTCCACTTT.

The chain recombines TRBV6-1 with TRBJ2-7; TRBD1 matches 9 bases. Trimming removed 7 bases from V and 6 bases from J; junction bases left unmatched: 10. The CDR3 is 14 amino acids. The germline V gene has CDR1 MNHNS and CDR2 SASEGT. CDR3 sequence (DNA): TGTGCCAGCAAATCGGGGACAGGGCGGGTCGAGCAGTACTTC. Translation gives CASKSGTGRVEQYF.

The chain is built from TRBV27 and TRBJ2-3; D possibly corresponds to TRBD2 (5 bases). The CDR3 sequence is 17 residues long. V lost 1 base to trimming and J lost 1 base, with 15 bases between them. Germline CDR1 reads MNHEY; CDR2 reads SMNVEV (reference sequence). The CDR3 sequence: CASSLYSPFGGTDTQYF. CDR3 nucleotide sequence: TGTGCCAGCAGTTTATATAGCCCTTTCGGGGGCACAGATACGCAGTATTTT.

This clonotype has at least ten counts. The rearrangement uses TRBV6-2 or TRBV6-3 and TRBJ2-2, with 7 bases matching TRBD2. J was trimmed by 6 bases and V by 4 bases; bases with no gene match: 2. The germline CDR1 and CDR2 sequences are MNHEY and SVGEGT. The CDR3 loop spans 13 amino acids. CDR3 sequence (DNA): TGTGCCAGCAGTTCCGGACTAGCCGGGGAGCTGTTTTTT. This encodes CASSSGLAGELFF.

The J gene is TRBJ2-3, the V gene TRBV10-1, with TRBD2 as a possible D gene (6 bases). Germline-derived CDR1 and CDR2 are WNHNN and SYGVQD (reference sequence). This CDR3 contains 16 residues. V was clipped by 4 bases and J by 1 base, with 15 bases between them. CDR3 nucleotide sequence: TGCGCCAGCAGTGGGTTCGCCGGGACTGGCACAGATACGCAGTATTTT. It encodes CASSGFAGTGTDTQYF.

This clonotype was detected only a few times. V is TRBV7-8 and J is TRBJ2-5; TRBD2 is a possible D gene (5 bases). From germline, CDR1 is SGHVS and CDR2 FQNEAQ. This CDR3 is built from 14 residues. The V end lost 2 bases, the J end lost 0 bases, and 7 bases lay between the germline ends. The CDR3 reads CASSLIAYQETQYF. The CDR3, as DNA: TGTGCCAGCAGCTTAATAGCGTACCAAGAGACCCAGTACTTC.

The chain carries TRBV18 and TRBJ1-1, with TRBD1 identical over 10 bases. J lost 10 bases, V lost 0 bases, and 2 bases had no gene match. The CDR3 totals 13 residues. Germline values: CDR1 KGHSH, CDR2 LQKENI. CDR3 bases: TGTGCCAGCTCACCACCGGGACAGGGGTTAGCTTTCTTT. It is translated as CASSPPGQGLAFF.

There are a few counts of this clonotype. The chain combines TRBV24-1 with TRBJ1-4; D may be TRBD1 (5 bases). The CDR3 totals 15 residues. Per the germline V gene, CDR1 is KGHDR and CDR2 is SFDVKD. V lost 3 bases and J 6 bases, leaving 13 bases between the germline ends. The chain's CDR3 is CATSDPGTGDEKLFF. The CDR3 DNA follows: TGTGCCACCAGTGATCCAGGGACGGGGGATGAAAAACTGTTTTTT.

The chain uses TRBV6-5 and TRBJ2-1; the D gene could be TRBD1 or TRBD2 (6 bases each). In germline, CDR1 is MNHEY, CDR2 SVGAGI. Deletions cut 1 base from V and 9 bases from J, with 16 bases between. This CDR3 is built from 15 residues. The CDR3 region is CASSYFQGRGTEQFF. The CDR3 DNA sequence: TGTGCCAGCAGTTACTTCCAGGGGCGCGGGACTGAGCAGTTCTTC.

The V call is TRBV7-9, the J call TRBJ1-1; D perhaps matches TRBD1 (5 bases). CDR3 length equals 17 residues. The germline gives CDR1 SEHNR, CDR2 FQNEAQ (reference sequence). Trimming shortened V by 2 bases and J by 0 bases, and 16 bases separated the two germline ends. The CDR3 sequence: CASSLNSRDPMNTEAFF. CDR3 DNA: TGTGCCAGCAGCTTAAATTCGCGGGACCCCATGAACACTGAAGCTTTCTTT. The whole variable domain, remainder taken from reference TRBV7-9 and TRBJ1-1, is DTGVSQNPRHKITKRGQNVTFRCDPISEHNRLYWYRQTLGQGPEFLTYFQNEAQLEKSRLLSDRFSAERPKGSFSTLEIQRTEQGDSAMYLCASSLNSRDPMNTEAFFGQGTRLTVV.

This chain connects TRBV7-9 to TRBJ2-3; unclear D gene. The CDR3 has 12 residues. Germline V gene sequence: CDR1 SEHNR, CDR2 FQNEAQ (reference sequence). The ends were cut back, 6 bases at V and 6 bases at J, with 10 bases in the middle. The CDR3 sequence: CASRGIQDTQYF. The CDR3 coding sequence is TGTGCCAGCAGGGGGATTCAGGATACGCAGTATTTT.